This T cell receptor (beta chain) stems from a study of cytomegalovirus exposure and HLA in healthy donors. Overall study results and limits: Fewer N-insertions than the approximately 700-donor mean were reportedly shown by an Asian-associated ancestry cluster in a later analysis.

Comment on this clone: Antigen: not known.

Germline V gene sequence: CDR1 SGHRS, CDR2 YFSETQ. The CDR3 covers 17 residues. After removal of 4 bases from V and 2 bases from J, the junction contained 8 bases not matched to a gene. Whereas donors were nominally healthy upon sampling, unrecorded immune exposures were probable. Researchers ran the PCR with 60 Vbeta and 13 Jbeta primers. TCRdb keeps only in-frame clones here, not all; method: immunoSEQ multiplex PCR. The sample lists 80,000 to 130,000 clones; around 79% were seen once. The chain employs TRBV5-1 and TRBJ2-2; 10 positions match TRBD2. The sample taken for sequencing was PBMCs. This TCR derives from a male donor in good health and CMV-seropositive. CDR3 coding DNA: TGCGCCAGCAGCCCCAGATGGACTAGCGGAAACACCGGGGAGCTGTTTTTT. Its translation is CASSPRWTSGNTGELFF. Together with reference TRBV5-1 and TRBJ2-2, the CDR3 gives the full variable domain: KAGVTQTPRYLIKTRGQQVTLSCSPISGHRSVSWYQQTPGQGLQFLFEYFSETQRNKGNFPGRFSGRQFSNSRSEMNVSTLELGDSALYLCASSPRWTSGNTGELFFGEGSRLTVL.